Presented here are 15 T cell receptor beta chains from one specimen sequenced in a study of beta chain features in type 1 diabetes. No antigens are known for them. The study, taken as a whole, reports: In every one of the four CD4+ subsets, TCRB CDR3s were moderately but significantly shorter in Type 1 diabetes patients.

Sequencing targeted expressed TCRB transcripts, as all isolated RNA had been reverse transcribed. Assay used: immunoSEQ multiplex PCR; TCRdb lists only in-frame clones, some missing. The data show 200,000 to 300,000 clones, about a tenth seen once. The sample taken for sequencing was naive CD4+ T cells from blood. The source is a man between 25 and 39 years old with type 1 diabetes.

The chain recombines TRBV28 with TRBJ1-5; D is undetermined. The CDR3 loop spans 12 amino acids. V shed 7 bases and J shed 4 bases, with 8 bases lying between them. The germline V gene has CDR1 MDHEN and CDR2 SYDVKM. The CDR3 DNA is TGTGCCAGCACCTCAACTAATCAGCCCCAGCATTTT. Encoded protein: CASTSTNQPQHF. The full variable domain, completed using reference TRBV28 and TRBJ1-5, is DVKVTQSSRYLVKRTGEKVFLECVQDMDHENMFWYRQDPGLGLRLIYFSYDVKMKEKGDIPEGYSVSREKKERFSLILESASTNQTSMYLCASTSTNQPQHFGDGTRLSIL.

V gene TRBV5-1 combines with J gene TRBJ2-7, with D possibly TRBD2 on 6 matching bases. V lost 2 bases to trimming and J lost 2 bases, with 17 bases between them. This CDR3 is 16 amino acids long. Germline V gene data show CDR1 as SGHRS and CDR2 as YFSETQ. This chain's CDR3 is CASSFSWGDSPYEQYF. CDR3 in DNA: TGCGCCAGCAGCTTTTCTTGGGGGGATTCCCCCTACGAGCAGTACTTC.

This rearrangement joins TRBV10-1 to TRBJ2-5, with D maybe TRBD1 (5 bases). Trimming stripped 6 bases from V and 5 bases from J, with 19 bases between. There are 15 residues in the CDR3. Germline lookup yields CDR1 WNHNN and CDR2 SYGVQD (reference sequence). The CDR3 here is CASSSGLGVEETQYF. The CDR3 DNA reads TGCGCCAGCAGCTCCGGGCTAGGGGTTGAGGAGACCCAGTACTTC.

The chain is built from TRBV5-4 and TRBJ2-7, with a weak D call TRBD2 (5 bases). This CDR3 spans 12 amino acids. Germline CDR1 SGHNT, CDR2 YYREEE (reference sequence). The V end lost 0 bases, the J end lost 4 bases, and 5 bases lay between the germline ends. CDR3 region: CASSLGEYEQYF. The CDR3 nucleotides read TGTGCCAGCAGCTTGGGGGAGTACGAGCAGTACTTC.

This chain links TRBV21-1 with TRBJ1-5; no check of the table's D call, TRBD1, against the DNA was made. TRBV21-1 constitutes a pseudogene. CDR3 length: 20 residues. This CDR3 reads CASSKGSETGGVYSNQPQHF. The CDR3 nucleotides are TGTGCCAGCAGCAAAGGTTCCGAGACAGGAGGAGTTTATAGCAATCAGCCCCAGCATTTT.

The genes are TRBV5-6 and TRBJ2-7; D gene ambiguous. This CDR3 has 13 residues. Trimming stripped 1 base from V and 2 bases from J, with 7 bases between. The germline gives CDR1 SGHDT, CDR2 YYEEEE. The CDR3 reads CASSLNSPYEQYF. Here the CDR3 DNA reads TGTGCCAGCAGCTTGAACAGTCCCTACGAGCAGTACTTC.

Only a few counts were recorded for this clone. V and J are TRBV13 and TRBJ2-1; a possible D gene is TRBD1 (5 bases). Trimming cost V 5 bases and J 9 bases, with 14 bases left between them. Germline V lookup: CDR1 PRHDT, CDR2 FYEKMQ (reference sequence). The CDR3 consists of 13 residues. The CDR3 protein is CASSPRQRSEQFF. CDR3 nucleotide sequence: TGTGCCAGCAGCCCCCGACAGCGCAGTGAGCAGTTCTTC. Based on the CDR3 plus reference TRBV13 and TRBJ2-1, the full variable domain is AAGVIQSPRHLIKEKRETATLKCYPIPRHDTVYWYQQGPGQDPQFLISFYEKMQSDKGSIPDRFSAQQFSDYHSELNMSSLELGDSALYFCASSPRQRSEQFFGPGTRLTVL.

This chain links TRBV29-1 with TRBJ1-2; weak D call: TRBD1 (5 bases). The germline gives CDR1 SQVTM, CDR2 ANQGSEA. With 0 bases removed from V and 8 bases from J, the gap between germline ends came to 19 bases. The CDR3 runs to 15 residues. The DNA for the CDR3 is TGCAGCGTTGAAGATCTTCGTTACGGGGCGGGGGGCTACACCTTC. This translates into CSVEDLRYGAGGYTF.

This clone has only a few counts. The chain recombines TRBV27 with TRBJ2-3; weak D call: TRBD1 (6 bases). Trimming removed 0 bases at V and 5 bases at J, with 18 bases between. The CDR3 is 17 amino acids. CDR1 and CDR2 from the germline V gene are MNHEY and SMNVEV (reference sequence). CDR3: CASSLSQFWGQGDTQYF. The CDR3 DNA sequence: TGTGCCAGCAGTTTATCCCAGTTCTGGGGGCAAGGAGATACGCAGTATTTT.

This clone was detected only a few times. The chain employs TRBV19 and TRBJ2-1; D perhaps matches TRBD1 (6 bases). There are 14 residues in the CDR3. From germline, CDR1 is LNHDA and CDR2 SQIVND (reference sequence). V was cut by 5 bases and J by 2 bases, with 10 bases left in between. CDR3 region: CASSVTGPYNEQFF. The CDR3 nucleotides read TGTGCCAGTAGTGTGACAGGACCCTACAATGAGCAGTTCTTC.

The chain has TRBV2 and TRBJ1-1; D perhaps matches TRBD1 (5 bases). V was clipped by 6 bases and J by 5 bases, with 10 bases between them. In germline, CDR1 is SNHLY, CDR2 FYNNEI. The CDR3 is 12 residues long. CDR3 sequence (DNA): TGTGCCAGCAGGGCAGACAGAACTGAAGCTTTCTTT. Protein sequence: CASRADRTEAFF.

A few counts support this clone. This chain connects TRBV5-6 to TRBJ2-5; TRBD1 agrees at 9 bases. Germline loops: CDR1 SGHDT, CDR2 YYEEEE. CDR3 size: 17 residues. J gave up 7 bases and V 3 bases, and 16 bases lay outside the gene matches. CDR3 sequence: CASSWMLRTGAWGTQYF. Here the CDR3 DNA reads TGTGCCAGCAGCTGGATGTTGCGGACAGGGGCTTGGGGGACCCAGTACTTC.

This rearrangement joins TRBV5-1 to TRBJ2-5; D might be TRBD2 (6 bases). Germline values: CDR1 SGHRS, CDR2 YFSETQ. There are 14 residues in the CDR3. V dropped 2 bases and J dropped 2 bases, with 10 bases sitting between them. The CDR3 nucleotides read TGCGCCAGCAGCTTCGGGGGAGAGCAAGAGACCCAGTACTTC. It is translated as CASSFGGEQETQYF.

This clone was picked up a small number of times. This sequence joins TRBV27 and TRBJ2-3; D is ambiguous. The germline V gene has CDR1 MNHEY and CDR2 SMNVEV (reference sequence). Between the trimmed V and J ends, which lost 4 bases and 4 bases, there was a span of 3 bases. The CDR3 is 11 residues long. The DNA for the CDR3 is TGTGCCAGCAGTTCGGCAGATACGCAGTATTTT. Amino acid sequence: CASSSADTQYF.

This clone was detected only a few times. The DNA for the CDR3 is TGTGCCACCAGCAGCGGCAGGGGTGCAAATGAGCAGTTCTTC. Protein: CATSSGRGANEQFF. The chain is built from TRBV15 and TRBJ2-1; possible D gene TRBD1, 6 bases. Germline loops: CDR1 LNHNV, CDR2 YYDKDF (reference sequence). V lost 3 bases and J 7 bases, leaving 13 bases between the germline ends. CDR3 length: 14 residues.